This T cell receptor (beta chain) was obtained from a study of cytomegalovirus exposure and HLA in healthy donors. Study-wide results and caveats: The study flagged 150 to 200 TCR beta chains as cytomegalovirus-associated.

CDR3 length: 15 amino acids. The V and J ends lost 7 bases and 1 base respectively, with 18 bases between them. Germline V gives CDR1 SQVTM, CDR2 ANQGSEA. In regard to this clone: Its antigen is currently unknown.

The PCR contained 60 Vbeta and 13 Jbeta primers. Some clones are missing from TCRdb's copy, which holds only in-frame ones; the method was immunoSEQ multiplex PCR. The table records roughly 170,000 clones, 80% of them present only once. This sequence originates from a man aged 25-45 years in good health and CMV-seronegative. The chain carries TRBV29-1 and TRBJ2-3; weak D call: TRBD1 (8 bases). Sample: PBMCs. CDR3 bases: TGCAGCGCGGGGGGAGACAGGGGCGGCACAGATACGCAGTATTTT. This gives the protein CSAGGDRGGTDTQYF.